These T cell receptor beta chains were read from a single sample in a study of blood T cell repertoires in COVID-19. TCRdb keeps only in-frame clones here, not all; method: immunoSEQ multiplex PCR. The sample contains over 150,000 clones, about 88% of which appear only once. The source material was peripheral blood. These receptors were obtained from a woman aged 60-70 years with COVID-19, enrolled during active disease. Both conserved end residues are part of each CDR3. A D gene is named only where the DNA matches it firmly. The size entry is marked missing in some rows and otherwise reads once, few, many or a size class.

j_call | d_call | v_call | clone_size | cdr3_nt | cdr3_aa
TRBJ1-4 | NA | TRBV7-2 | NA | TGTGCCAGCAGCTTATCTACAACTAATGAAAAACTGTTTTTT | CASSLSTTNEKLFF
TRBJ1-2 | TRBD1 | TRBV9 | once | TGTGCCAGCAGCGTAACGGGACAGGCTATCGGCTACACCTTC | CASSVTGQAIGYTF
TRBJ1-4 | NA | TRBV5-5 | NA | TGTGCCAGCAGCTCCGGACAAGAGAATGAAAAACTGTTTTTT | CASSSGQENEKLFF
TRBJ2-1 | TRBD2 | TRBV5-1 | NA | TGCGCCAGCAGCACCGGGACTAGCGGGGGCTCTTACAATGAGCAGTTCTTC | CASSTGTSGGSYNEQFF
TRBJ2-3 | TRBD2 | TRBV7-3 | NA | TGTGCCAGCAGCCCAGCGGGGAACCCAGATACGCAGTATTTT | CASSPAGNPDTQYF
TRBJ2-4 | TRBD2 | TRBV2 | NA | TGTGCCAGCAGTGATGGGAGGGGCATTCAGTACTTC | CASSDGRGIQYF
TRBJ1-2 | TRBD1 | TRBV7-9 | NA | TGTGCCAGCAGCCTGGGACAGGGCCGTGGCTACACCTTC | CASSLGQGRGYTF
TRBJ2-1 | TRBD2 | TRBV3-1/TRBV3-2 | NA | TGTGCCAGCAGCCAAGAAACCCCTCTAGCGGGAGGATTAGATGAGCAGTTCTTC | CASSQETPLAGGLDEQFF
TRBJ1-6 | NA | TRBV11-2 | NA | TGTGCCAGCAGCTTAGGCCTGGGGGGTTCACCCCTCCACTTT | CASSLGLGGSPLHF
TRBJ1-5 | TRBD1 | TRBV6-5 | NA | TGTGCCAGCCTTGACAGGGTAACTCGCAATCAGCCCCAGCATTTT | CASLDRVTRNQPQHF
TRBJ2-3 | NA | TRBV3-1/TRBV3-2 | NA | TGTGCCAGCAGTCCATCGGGGGATACGCAGTATTTT | CASSPSGDTQYF
TRBJ1-2 | TRBD1 | TRBV3-1/TRBV3-2 | NA | TGTGCCAGCAGCCCTCGACAGGGAAGTAACTATGGCTACACCTTC | CASSPRQGSNYGYTF
TRBJ1-3 | NA | TRBV6-6 | NA | TGTGCCATCGCGATCGGCTCTGGAAACACCATATATTTT | CAIAIGSGNTIYF
TRBJ1-2 | NA | TRBV11-2 | NA | TGTGCCAGCAGCTTAGATCTAGTATCGATCGGCTACACCTTC | CASSLDLVSIGYTF
TRBJ1-1 | TRBD1 | TRBV19 | NA | TGTGCCAGTAGTATATTGTCGACAGGGGGCTTCGAAGCTGAAGCTTTCTTT | CASSILSTGGFEAEAFF
TRBJ1-5 | NA | TRBV6-5 | NA | TGTGCCAGCAGCCGTTATAGCAATCAGCCCCAGCATTTT | CASSRYSNQPQHF
TRBJ2-5 | NA | TRBV9 | NA | TGTGCCAGCAGCCCCGGAGGTAGGGCGGAGACCCAGTACTTC | CASSPGGRAETQYF
TRBJ2-5 | TRBD1 | TRBV5-1 | NA | TGCGCCAGCAGCTCTGCAGGACAGGGGGAGACCCAGTACTTC | CASSSAGQGETQYF
TRBJ2-2 | TRBD1 | TRBV14 | NA | TGTGCCAGCAGCCCTCAGAGGGGGCGTGGGGAGCTGTTTTTT | CASSPQRGRGELFF
TRBJ1-1 | NA | TRBV7-8 | NA | TGTGCCAGCAGCTTTACAGGGAGTACTGAAGCTTTCTTT | CASSFTGSTEAFF
TRBJ2-1 | NA | TRBV12-3/TRBV12-4 | NA | TGTGCCAGCCAGGCCTACAATGAGCAGTTCTTC | CASQAYNEQFF
TRBJ1-5 | NA | TRBV6-2/TRBV6-3 | NA | TGTGCCAGCAGTTACCGGGGGGACCTTAGCAATCAGCCCCAGCATTTT | CASSYRGDLSNQPQHF
TRBJ1-1 | NA | TRBV5-4 | once | TGTGCCAGCAGCTTGGGACAGATGAACACTGAAGCTTTCTTT | CASSLGQMNTEAFF
TRBJ2-7 | NA | TRBV2 | NA | TGTGCCAGCATGGGCAATAGCGCCCCGGGGGAGCAGTACTTC | CASMGNSAPGEQYF
TRBJ1-6 | NA | TRBV7-3 | NA | TGTGCCAGCAGCTTAACTAGCTCTCGGGATTCACCCCTCCACTTT | CASSLTSSRDSPLHF
TRBJ1-1 | TRBD1 | TRBV3-1/TRBV3-2 | NA | TGTGCCAGCAGCTTCGACAGGGGCACTGAAGCTTTCTTT | CASSFDRGTEAFF
TRBJ1-2 | TRBD1 | TRBV29-1 | once | TGCAGCGTTGAAAAGGACAGGGGGATTTACGGCTACACCTTC | CSVEKDRGIYGYTF
TRBJ1-1 | TRBD1 | TRBV5-4 | NA | TGTGCCAGCAGCTTTAGCCCGGACAGGGGGAGTCCTGAAGCTTTCTTT | CASSFSPDRGSPEAFF
TRBJ1-2 | TRBD1 | TRBV6-4 | NA | TGTGCCAGCAGTGATGCAGGGGGTGGCTACACCTTC | CASSDAGGGYTF
TRBJ1-1 | TRBD1 | TRBV7-3 | NA | TGTGCCAGCAGTACCGGGACAGGGGGCACTGAAGCTTTCTTT | CASSTGTGGTEAFF
TRBJ2-2 | TRBD2 | TRBV7-9 | NA | TGTGCCAGCAGCTTAGGGGCTAGCGGGGCCGGGGAGCTGTTTTTT | CASSLGASGAGELFF
TRBJ1-1 | NA | TRBV7-8 | NA | TGTGCCAGCAGCACCCTGACAGTTGAAGCTTTCTTT | CASSTLTVEAFF
TRBJ2-3 | TRBD1 | TRBV18 | NA | TGTGCCAGCTCACCACGGACAGGGGACACAGATACGCAGTATTTT | CASSPRTGDTDTQYF
TRBJ1-1 | NA | TRBV4-1 | once | TGCGCCAGCAGTCGAGGGTCAGGGAACACTGAAGCTTTCTTT | CASSRGSGNTEAFF
TRBJ1-3 | NA | TRBV6-1 | NA | TGTGCCAGCAGTGAAGCGCGGGGGCTGGGTGGAAACACCATATATTTT | CASSEARGLGGNTIYF
TRBJ2-7 | TRBD1 | TRBV5-1 | NA | TGCGCCAGCAGCTATATTGGACCCGGGACAGCCACCTACGAGCAGTACTTC | CASSYIGPGTATYEQYF
TRBJ1-2 | NA | TRBV28 | NA | TGTGCCAGCAGTTTAAGGGGCCCCTATGGCTACACCTTC | CASSLRGPYGYTF
TRBJ1-5 | TRBD1 | TRBV19 | NA | TGTGCCAGTAGGCAAGACAGGGGTAGCAATCAGCCCCAGCATTTT | CASRQDRGSNQPQHF
TRBJ2-2 | TRBD1 | TRBV18 | NA | TGTGCCAGCTCACCAAGACAGGGTGGTACCGGGGAGCTGTTTTTT | CASSPRQGGTGELFF
TRBJ1-5 | TRBD1 | TRBV7-2 | NA | TGTGCCAGCAGAACGGACAGGGGAGGTAATCAGCCCCAGCATTTT | CASRTDRGGNQPQHF
TRBJ2-2 | TRBD1 | TRBV6-5 | NA | TGTGCCAGCAGTTACACGACAGGGAGAACCGGGGAGCTGTTTTTT | CASSYTTGRTGELFF
TRBJ2-1 | TRBD2 | TRBV5-1 | once | TGCGCCAGCAGCCTGGGGACTAGCGCCTACAATGAGCAGTTCTTC | CASSLGTSAYNEQFF
TRBJ2-1 | TRBD1 | TRBV5-1 | NA | TGCGCCAGCAGCGCGGGACAGGGGGTCGCTGAGCAGTTCTTC | CASSAGQGVAEQFF
TRBJ2-7 | TRBD1 | TRBV6-5 | NA | TGTGCCAGCACACGAGGGACAGGGGGCTACGAGCAGTACTTC | CASTRGTGGYEQYF
TRBJ1-6 | NA | TRBV20-1 | few | TGCAGTGCTAGTTCACAGGCAGGGGATTCACCCCTCCACTTT | CSASSQAGDSPLHF
TRBJ2-6 | TRBD1 | TRBV10-2 | NA | TGCGCCAGCAGTGCGGGGACAGGATTCTCTGGGGCCAACGTCCTGACTTTC | CASSAGTGFSGANVLTF
TRBJ1-5 | NA | TRBV5-6 | NA | TGTGCCAGCAGCCGTACAGGGAATCAGCCCCAGCATTTT | CASSRTGNQPQHF
TRBJ2-3 | TRBD2 | TRBV5-1 | once | TGCGCCAGCAGCTTGGCCCGGACTAGCGGGAGATCCTCTAGCACAGATACGCAGTATTTT | CASSLARTSGRSSSTDTQYF